This TCR beta chain was retrieved from a study of metastatic and nonmetastatic thyroid tumors. Study-wide context: Patients with malignant and benign thyroid disease provided blood and tumor or nodule tissue, whose repertoires were compared.

The V and J ends lost 5 bases and 0 bases respectively, with 14 bases between them. Germline CDR1 and CDR2: SGHNT and YENEEA. The CDR3 is 16 residues long. General study findings and limits: Significantly higher TCR beta diversity was reportedly seen in malignant thyroid tumors than benign nodules, in blood and tumor.

All patients reached thyroid surgery having received no treatment beforehand. TCRdb ran MiXCR on the PCR reads. The sample lists 7,000 or so clones, approximately 25% occurring once. On this clone itself: Its target is unknown.

The sample taken for sequencing was adjacent normal tissue. The receptor comes from a male donor with papillary thyroid cancer or a benign thyroid nodule (not recorded which). Some clones in this sample may be carry-over from other donors' samples. The chain is built from TRBV11-3 and TRBJ2-1; tentatively, D is TRBD2 (5 bases). This CDR3 reads CASSQSSWSSYNEQFF. Written as DNA, the CDR3 is TGTGCCAGCAGCCAATCTAGCTGGAGCTCCTACAATGAGCAGTTCTTC.